The 19 T cell receptor beta chains in this list originate from one sample, sequenced in a study of response to subunit inactivated influenza vaccine. MiXCR was run by TCRdb on the RT-PCR reads, yielding one entry per CDR3 protein. The sample has roughly 540,000 distinct CDR3 sequences, roughly 25% seen once. These data were likewise used in another study, on T cells expressing NK-cell markers. From that report: It was by 5'RACE template switching with UMIs that TCR beta cDNA was made.

The source was CD4+ T cells sorted from PBMCs, collected 12 days after vaccination. Source of these receptors: a man aged 45 to 65 who received an inactivated influenza vaccine.

The chain carries TRBV7-9 and TRBJ2-7, with D tentatively TRBD1 or TRBD2 (5 bases each). CDR1 and CDR2 from the germline V gene are SEHNR and FQNEAQ (reference sequence). V was trimmed by 5 bases and J by 4 bases, leaving 18 bases between them. The CDR3 has 15 residues. CDR3 region: CASSAGTAPPYEQYF. CDR3 bases: TGTGCCAGCAGCGCCGGGACGGCACCTCCTTACGAGCAGTACTTC.

The chain recombines TRBV3-1 with TRBJ1-6, with a possible D match to TRBD1 (6 bases). From germline, CDR1 is LGHDT and CDR2 YNNKEL (reference sequence). V dropped 4 bases and J dropped 8 bases, with 15 bases sitting between them. This CDR3 spans 15 amino acids. DNA for the CDR3: TGTGCCAGCAGCCTTGGACAGTACTTTTATTCACCCCTCCACTTT. Translation: CASSLGQYFYSPLHF.

This chain uses TRBV7-8 with TRBJ2-7; D might be TRBD2 (7 bases). This CDR3 contains 15 residues. Germline CDR1 and CDR2: SGHVS and FQNEAQ. V was clipped by 0 bases and J by 3 bases, with 12 bases between them. As DNA, the CDR3 is TGTGCCAGCAGCTTAGCGGGGGGGCGCATCTACGAGCAGTACTTC. This codes for CASSLAGGRIYEQYF.

This clonotype was recorded a few times. The chain combines TRBV10-3 with TRBJ2-3; 12 bases match TRBD2. This CDR3 region has 15 residues. From germline, CDR1 is ENHRY and CDR2 SYGVKD. With 6 bases clipped from V and 2 bases from J, the junction kept 3 bases outside the gene matches. CDR3 in amino acids: CAIRTSGGNTDTQYF. DNA for the CDR3: TGTGCCATCAGGACTAGCGGGGGAAACACAGATACGCAGTATTTT.

This rearrangement joins TRBV6-1 to TRBJ1-6; tentatively, D is TRBD1 (5 bases). There are 13 residues in the CDR3. Trimming cost V 3 bases and J 9 bases, with 9 bases left between them. Germline values: CDR1 MNHNS, CDR2 SASEGT. The CDR3 protein is CASSETEGSPLHF. The CDR3 DNA follows: TGTGCCAGCAGTGAGACAGAGGGTTCACCCCTCCACTTT.

This clonotype was picked up one time. Germline is not matched at one junction end, which may reflect a read error. The gene calls are TRBV25-1 and TRBJ1-1; D is undetermined. The CDR3 covers 16 residues. Per germline, CDR1 MGHDK and CDR2 SYGVNS. CDR3 sequence (DNA): TGTGCCAGCAGTGAATATAAAGCAGACCCGAACACTGAAGCTTCCTTT. It specifies CASSEYKADPNTEASF. The full variable domain, its missing parts supplied by reference TRBV25-1 and TRBJ1-1, is EADIYQTPRYLVIGTGKKITLECSQTMGHDKMYWYQQDPGMELHLIHYSYGVNSTEKGDLSSESTVSRIRTEHFPLTLESARPSHTSQYLCASSEYKADPNTEASFGQGTRLTVV.

CDR3 sequence: CATSTDNYGYTF. For the CDR3, the DNA is TGTGCCACCTCGACCGATAACTATGGCTACACCTTC. The genes are TRBV10-3 and TRBJ1-2; no clear D gene. The CDR3 totals 12 residues. V lost 10 bases and J lost 1, with 10 bases in between. Germline V lookup: CDR1 ENHRY, CDR2 SYGVKD.

In this sample, this clonotype turned up a few times. V usage is TRBV29-1 and J usage is TRBJ2-7, with 12 bases identical to TRBD1. Germline V gene lookup returns CDR1 SQVTM and CDR2 ANQGSEA. The ends lost 4 bases at V and 4 bases at J; junction bases unmatched: 5. The CDR3 is 14 amino acids. The CDR3: CSVARDRGPYEQYF. In nucleotides, the CDR3 is TGCAGCGTTGCGAGGGACAGGGGGCCATACGAGCAGTACTTC.

In this sample, this clonotype turned up a few times. V gene TRBV5-1 combines with J gene TRBJ2-2; tentatively, D is TRBD1 (5 bases). Germline lookup yields CDR1 SGHRS and CDR2 YFSETQ. The CDR3 contains 15 residues. V was clipped by 0 bases and J by 4 bases, with 10 bases between them. The CDR3 is CASSLVQVATGELFF. The CDR3 DNA reads TGCGCCAGCAGCTTGGTACAGGTTGCCACCGGGGAGCTGTTTTTT.

The chain is built from TRBV4-1 and TRBJ2-1, with 13 bases lining up with TRBD2. Germline V gives CDR1 MGHRA, CDR2 YSYEKL. V lost 1 base and J lost 9; bases outside the gene matches: 6. This CDR3 is built from 16 residues. The CDR3: CASSQATSGRRGEQFF. The CDR3 nucleotides read TGCGCCAGCAGCCAAGCGACTAGCGGGAGGAGGGGTGAGCAGTTCTTC.

The rearrangement joins TRBV27 to TRBJ1-6; TRBD1 might be the D (5 bases). Trimming took off 3 bases at V and 7 bases at J, with 10 bases between the two ends. The CDR3 spans 14 residues. CDR1 and CDR2 from the germline V gene are MNHEY and SMNVEV (reference sequence). The CDR3 DNA is TGTGCCAGCAGTTTCCCAGGGCCCAATTCACCCCTCCACTTT. Translation gives CASSFPGPNSPLHF.

The genes are TRBV12-3 or TRBV12-4 and TRBJ2-1; 9 bases align to TRBD2. J lost 7 bases, V lost 7 bases, and 8 bases had no gene match. The length of the CDR3 is 14 residues. The CDR3 spells CASTRAGGPNEQFF. In DNA, the CDR3 is TGTGCCAGCACACGGGCGGGAGGGCCAAATGAGCAGTTCTTC.

About this clonotype itself: A much larger clone differs from this one at a single base, so this may be a read error. The chain employs TRBV11-1 and TRBJ2-6; unclear D gene. Per germline, CDR1 SGHAT and CDR2 FQDESV (reference sequence). The CDR3 extends over 15 amino acids. The V and J ends lost 5 bases and 0 bases respectively, with 8 bases between them. This CDR3 reads CASSPDGSGANVLTF. CDR3 coding DNA: TGTGCCAGCAGCCCGGACGGCTCTGGGGCCAACGTCCTGACTTTC. Full variable domain (remainder filled in from reference TRBV11-1 and TRBJ2-6): EAEVAQSPRYKITEKSQAVAFWCDPISGHATLYWYRQILGQGPELLVQFQDESVVDDSQLPKDRFSAERLKGVDSTLKIQPAELGDSAMYLCASSPDGSGANVLTFGAGSRLTVL.

This clonotype was seen a handful of times. The chain is built from TRBV7-9 and TRBJ2-3; tentatively, D is TRBD2 (6 bases). CDR1 and CDR2 from the germline V gene are SEHNR and FQNEAQ (reference sequence). The CDR3 totals 16 residues. V was cut by 5 bases and J by 0 bases, with 15 bases left in between. The CDR3 sequence is CASSLAVAASTDTQYF. The DNA for the CDR3 is TGTGCCAGCAGCCTCGCGGTAGCGGCTAGCACAGATACGCAGTATTTT.

The CDR3 DNA follows: TGTGCCAGCAGCTTAGGTGCCAGGGTGCAACCGATCCAGAACACTGAAGCTTTCTTT. It translates to CASSLGARVQPIQNTEAFF. The rearrangement joins TRBV11-1 to TRBJ1-1; D is perhaps TRBD1 (5 bases). Trimming took 1 base from V and 1 from J, leaving 22 bases between them. CDR1 is SGHAT and CDR2 is FQDESV in the germline V gene (reference sequence). The CDR3 consists of 19 residues.

The rearrangement uses TRBV20-1 and TRBJ1-5; perhaps TRBD1 as D (6 bases). This CDR3 is 14 amino acids long. V was trimmed by 0 bases and J by 7 bases, leaving 13 bases between them. Germline CDR1 is DFQATT and CDR2 is SNEGSKA (reference sequence). The CDR3 DNA is TGCAGTGCTAGAGAGGGGGGGCCGGGGCAGCCCCAGCATTTT. This codes for CSAREGGPGQPQHF.

The chain has TRBV20-1 and TRBJ2-5; D is possibly TRBD1 or TRBD2 (5 bases each). This CDR3 spans 14 amino acids. CDR1 is DFQATT, CDR2 SNEGSKA, per germline (reference sequence). V lost 3 bases and J lost 4, with 15 bases in between. The CDR3 loop is CSASNHRDLETQYF. The CDR3 DNA reads as TGCAGTGCTAGTAACCACCGGGACCTAGAGACCCAGTACTTC.

This clonotype came up a few times. This chain connects TRBV6-1 to TRBJ1-4, with 9 nucleotides matching TRBD1. The germline V gene has CDR1 MNHNS and CDR2 SASEGT. This CDR3 has 19 residues. Losses at the gene ends were 6 bases for V and 3 bases for J; bases not matched to a gene: 17. CDR3 loop: CASRPSPDRGVAANEKLFF. CDR3 bases: TGTGCCAGCAGACCCTCTCCCGACAGGGGGGTTGCAGCTAATGAAAAACTGTTTTTT.

The chain employs TRBV5-1 and TRBJ2-7; 7 bases agree with TRBD1. The CDR3 is 15 amino acids. After removal of 0 bases from V and 5 bases from J, the junction contained 8 bases not matched to a gene. Germline V CDR1 and CDR2: SGHRS, YFSETQ. Here the CDR3 reads CASSLEARGSDEQYF. The CDR3 region has the DNA TGCGCCAGCAGCTTGGAGGCCAGGGGGTCCGACGAGCAGTACTTC.